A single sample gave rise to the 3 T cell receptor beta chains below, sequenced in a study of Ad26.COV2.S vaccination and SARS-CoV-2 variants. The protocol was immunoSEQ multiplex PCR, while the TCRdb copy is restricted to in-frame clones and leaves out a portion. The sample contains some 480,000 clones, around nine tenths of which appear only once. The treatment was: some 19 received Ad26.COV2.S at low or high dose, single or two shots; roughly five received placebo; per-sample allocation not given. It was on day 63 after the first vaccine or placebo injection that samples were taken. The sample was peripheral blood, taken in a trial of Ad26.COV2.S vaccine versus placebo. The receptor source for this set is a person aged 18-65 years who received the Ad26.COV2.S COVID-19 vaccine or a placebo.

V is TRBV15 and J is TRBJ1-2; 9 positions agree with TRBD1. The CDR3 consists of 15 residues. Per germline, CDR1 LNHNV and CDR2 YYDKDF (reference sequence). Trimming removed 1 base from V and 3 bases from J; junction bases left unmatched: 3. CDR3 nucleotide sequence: TGTGCCACCAGCAGAGCCCGACAGGGGGACTATGGCTACACCTTC. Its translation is CATSRARQGDYGYTF.

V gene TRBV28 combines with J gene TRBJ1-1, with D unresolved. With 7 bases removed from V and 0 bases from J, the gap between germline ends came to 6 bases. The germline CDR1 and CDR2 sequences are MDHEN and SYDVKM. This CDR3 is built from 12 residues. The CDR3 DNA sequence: TGTGCCAGCAAGGTCATGAACACTGAAGCTTTCTTT. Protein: CASKVMNTEAFF.

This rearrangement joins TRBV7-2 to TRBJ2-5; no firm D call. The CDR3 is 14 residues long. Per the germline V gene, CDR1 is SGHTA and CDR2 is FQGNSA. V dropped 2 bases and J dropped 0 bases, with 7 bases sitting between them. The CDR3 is CASSLFGNQETQYF. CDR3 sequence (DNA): TGTGCCAGCAGCTTATTCGGCAACCAAGAGACCCAGTACTTC.